These T cell receptor beta chains were read from a single sample in a study of OX40 agonist ivuxolimab in advanced cancers. The method was immunoSEQ multiplex PCR; TCRdb's version includes in-frame clones alone and lacks a portion of them. This sample yields about 79,000 clones, of which approximately 85% are seen a single time; over 3% belongs to the top ten. Sequenced here: CD4+ or CD8+ T cells sorted from blood, sampled in a trial of the OX40 agonist ivuxolimab. Every receptor here comes from an adult with an advanced solid tumor such as melanoma, head and neck, liver or kidney cancer. Both conserved end residues are part of each CDR3. The order of the fields is V gene, clone size, J gene, D gene, CDR3 DNA, CDR3 protein. D genes are given only for firm matches. A clone size is listed for some rows: how often the clone was seen (once, few, many), or a class if it is expanded.

v_gene: TRBV5-1
abundance: .
j_gene: TRBJ2-7
d_gene: .
CDR3nt: TGCGCCAGCAGCTTTGGAATTTCCTACGAGCAGTACTTC
CDR3aa: CASSFGISYEQYF

v_gene: TRBV11-2
abundance: .
j_gene: TRBJ2-3
d_gene: .
CDR3nt: TGTGCCAGCAGCAAAATCACAGATACGCAGTATTTT
CDR3aa: CASSKITDTQYF

v_gene: TRBV5-8
abundance: .
j_gene: TRBJ2-7
d_gene: .
CDR3nt: TGTGCCAGCAGCTTGGTCAACTCCTACGAGCAGTACTTC
CDR3aa: CASSLVNSYEQYF

v_gene: TRBV7-8
abundance: .
j_gene: TRBJ2-3
d_gene: .
CDR3nt: TGTGCCAGCAGCTTAGTAGGGTTCCGTACAGATACGCAGTATTTT
CDR3aa: CASSLVGFRTDTQYF

v_gene: TRBV5-4
abundance: .
j_gene: TRBJ1-1
d_gene: .
CDR3nt: TGTGCCAGCAGCTTGCTGAACACTGAAGCTTTCTTT
CDR3aa: CASSLLNTEAFF

v_gene: TRBV7-9
abundance: once
j_gene: TRBJ2-7
d_gene: .
CDR3nt: TGTGCCAGCAGCGCGACTGGGGATACCTACGAGCAGTACTTC
CDR3aa: CASSATGDTYEQYF

v_gene: TRBV21-1
abundance: .
j_gene: TRBJ2-1
d_gene: .
CDR3nt: TGTGCCAGCAGCCCACGGGATACAGGGGGCGGTTATGAGCAGTTCTTC
CDR3aa: CASSPRDTGGGYEQFF

v_gene: TRBV27
abundance: .
j_gene: TRBJ2-7
d_gene: .
CDR3nt: TGTGCCAGCAGTTTCCTTGCCGACCTTTCCTACGAGCAGTACTTC
CDR3aa: CASSFLADLSYEQYF

v_gene: TRBV21-1
abundance: .
j_gene: TRBJ2-2
d_gene: .
CDR3nt: TGTGCCAGCAGCAAAGACCGGGACAGGGGTCGTGGCACCGGGGAGCTGTTTTTT
CDR3aa: CASSKDRDRGRGTGELFF

v_gene: TRBV19
abundance: once
j_gene: TRBJ2-7
d_gene: .
CDR3nt: TGTGCCAGTAATCCGGGACTCGGAAACTACGAGCAGTACTTC
CDR3aa: CASNPGLGNYEQYF

v_gene: TRBV6-5
abundance: .
j_gene: TRBJ2-7
d_gene: .
CDR3nt: TGTGCCAGCAGTTACCGCGGACTGGGCGAGCAGTACTTC
CDR3aa: CASSYRGLGEQYF

v_gene: TRBV28
abundance: .
j_gene: TRBJ1-3
d_gene: TRBD1
CDR3nt: TGTGCCAGCAAGCTTCAGGGGGCGGAATTTTCTGGAAACACCATATATTTT
CDR3aa: CASKLQGAEFSGNTIYF

v_gene: TRBV13
abundance: few
j_gene: TRBJ2-7
d_gene: .
CDR3nt: TGTGCCAGCAGCTTTTATTATCGGGGCCTGGGCGAGCAGTACTTC
CDR3aa: CASSFYYRGLGEQYF

v_gene: TRBV7-3
abundance: .
j_gene: TRBJ1-5
d_gene: .
CDR3nt: TGTGCCAGCAGCTTAACTTTGGGCAGGGTAGGGCAGCCCCAGCATTTT
CDR3aa: CASSLTLGRVGQPQHF

v_gene: TRBV7-9
abundance: .
j_gene: TRBJ2-1
d_gene: TRBD2
CDR3nt: TGTGCCAGCAGCCCCCGCCTAGCGGGAGGTCACAATTTTGAGCAGTTCTTC
CDR3aa: CASSPRLAGGHNFEQFF

v_gene: TRBV11-2
abundance: .
j_gene: TRBJ2-7
d_gene: .
CDR3nt: TGTGCCAGCAGTTGGGGTTCGTGGAACGAGCAGTACTTC
CDR3aa: CASSWGSWNEQYF

v_gene: TRBV6-1
abundance: .
j_gene: TRBJ2-7
d_gene: .
CDR3nt: TGTGCCAGCGTGAGCTGGGCAGACTACGAGCAGTACTTC
CDR3aa: CASVSWADYEQYF

v_gene: TRBV27
abundance: few
j_gene: TRBJ1-2
d_gene: .
CDR3nt: TGTGCCAGCAGTCCCCAGAGGGGTTATGGCTACACCTTC
CDR3aa: CASSPQRGYGYTF

v_gene: TRBV15
abundance: .
j_gene: TRBJ1-5
d_gene: .
CDR3nt: TGTGCCACCAGCAGAGCGGGGTTGAATCAGCCCCAGCATTTT
CDR3aa: CATSRAGLNQPQHF

v_gene: TRBV5-1
abundance: .
j_gene: TRBJ2-7
d_gene: .
CDR3nt: TGCGCCAGCAGCTTGAGTGGGTACGAGCAGTACTTC
CDR3aa: CASSLSGYEQYF

v_gene: TRBV4-3
abundance: .
j_gene: TRBJ2-7
d_gene: TRBD2
CDR3nt: TGCGCCAGCAGCCCGGGAGGGTCAGTCGAGCAGTACTTC
CDR3aa: CASSPGGSVEQYF

v_gene: TRBV10-3
abundance: once
j_gene: TRBJ2-7
d_gene: .
CDR3nt: TGTGCCATCAGAGGGGGGGATTACGAGCAGTACTTC
CDR3aa: CAIRGGDYEQYF

v_gene: TRBV5-4
abundance: .
j_gene: TRBJ2-6
d_gene: .
CDR3nt: TGCGCCAGCAGCCAAGGGGGTCGGGACGGAGCCAACGTCCTGACTTTC
CDR3aa: CASSQGGRDGANVLTF

v_gene: TRBV6-1
abundance: .
j_gene: TRBJ1-5
d_gene: .
CDR3nt: TGTGCCAGCAACCCGACCGGGGAGAGCAATCAGCCCCAGCATTTT
CDR3aa: CASNPTGESNQPQHF

v_gene: TRBV6-1
abundance: .
j_gene: TRBJ1-2
d_gene: .
CDR3nt: TGTGCCAGCAGTGAAGATTGGGTCTACAGCTATGGCTACACCTTC
CDR3aa: CASSEDWVYSYGYTF

v_gene: TRBV4-1
abundance: .
j_gene: TRBJ2-7
d_gene: .
CDR3nt: TGCGCCAGCAGCCATGCAGCGGGTACCTACGAGCAGTACTTC
CDR3aa: CASSHAAGTYEQYF

v_gene: TRBV19
abundance: .
j_gene: TRBJ1-5
d_gene: .
CDR3nt: TGTGCCAGTAGTATCACAGACAGGTTCGCAAATCAGCCCCAGCATTTT
CDR3aa: CASSITDRFANQPQHF

v_gene: TRBV5-1
abundance: .
j_gene: TRBJ2-3
d_gene: TRBD1
CDR3nt: TGCGCCAGCAGCTTACAGGGGCCAAGCACAGATACGCAGTATTTT
CDR3aa: CASSLQGPSTDTQYF